At least ten counts were recorded for the clone carrying this T cell receptor (beta chain). Its specificity is not known. This sample is part of a study of metastatic and nonmetastatic thyroid tumors. Across the study: Repertoires from malignant and benign thyroid patients were compared across blood and tumor or nodule tissue.

In the original workflow: A classifier of distant metastasis in papillary thyroid cancer was built from CDR3 differences (across clinicopathological groups). TCRdb reprocessed the PCR reads via MiXCR. What appears here as the V and J calls and clone size reflects TCRdb's work, not the paper's. The sample gives over 35,000 clones, roughly 12% of which show up once; more than 8% is in the top ten. Study findings and constraints: According to reports, the diversity of TCR beta was significantly higher in malignant thyroid tumors than in benign nodules, and this held in both blood and tumor samples.

Germline values: CDR1 MDHEN, CDR2 SYDVKM. The CDR3 loop spans 14 amino acids. Trimming left V 6 bases short and J 2 bases short, with 12 bases between. Treatment of any kind had been given to no patient before thyroid surgery. Sequenced sample: blood. The sequence was obtained from a female donor with papillary thyroid cancer or a benign thyroid nodule (not recorded which). Some clones in this sample may be carry-over from other donors' samples. The chain couples TRBV28 to TRBJ2-3, with a tentative D call TRBD1 (6 bases). CDR3 sequence reads: CASRPGTFTDTQYF. CDR3 bases: TGTGCCAGCAGACCAGGGACATTCACAGATACGCAGTATTTT.